Listed below are T cell receptor beta chains from one sample, sequenced in a study of blood T cell repertoires in COVID-19. The protocol was immunoSEQ multiplex PCR, while the TCRdb copy is restricted to in-frame clones and leaves out a portion. The sample comprises over 30,000 clones, about four fifths of which are singletons, and more than 35% rests with the top ten. Sequencing was carried out using peripheral blood. The receptors were sampled from a man aged 80 or over with active or convalescent COVID-19. Each CDR3 is given with its conserved first and last residue. A D gene is named only where the DNA matches it firmly. Clone size is given for some rows only: seen once, a few or many times, or a class if the clone is expanded.

>TRBD2|.|14|TRBV11-2|TRBJ2-7
TGTGCCAGCAGCTTAGGGGCGGGAGTGGGCGAGCAGTACTTC
CASSLGAGVGEQYF
>TRBD1|.|15|TRBV7-8|TRBJ1-6
TGTGCCAGCAGCCGAGAGACAGGGGGGAATTCACCCCTCCACTTT
CASSRETGGNSPLHF
>TRBD2|.|19|TRBV3-1/TRBV3-2|TRBJ2-3
TGTGCCAGCAGCCATTTGCCGGGACTAGCGGGGGGGAGCGCAGATACGCAGTATTTT
CASSHLPGLAGGSADTQYF
>TRBD1|.|14|TRBV6-1|TRBJ1-2
TGTGCCAGCAGGGCTGACAGGGATAACTATGGCTACACCTTC
CASRADRDNYGYTF
>TRBD2|once|15|TRBV14|TRBJ2-5
TGTGCCAGCAGCCAAGAAGCGGGGGGGCCTGGGACCCAGTACTTC
CASSQEAGGPGTQYF
>TRBD2|.|16|TRBV30|TRBJ2-7
TGTGCCTGGAAGGAGGGACTAGCGGGCCTCTCCTACGAGCAGTACTTC
CAWKEGLAGLSYEQYF
>TRBD1|.|18|TRBV27|TRBJ2-3
TGTGCCAGCAGTAAGCTCAAAGAGGGACAGGGGGCTACAGATACGCAGTATTTT
CASSKLKEGQGATDTQYF
>TRBD2|.|14|TRBV13|TRBJ2-1
TGTGCCAGCCTCGTCGGGGGGGAGAACAATGAGCAGTTCTTC
CASLVGGENNEQFF
>TRBD1|once|13|TRBV24-1|TRBJ2-1
TGTGCCACCAGTGATTTGCGGCAGGGGGCATTTTTCTTC
CATSDLRQGAFFF
>TRBD2|.|15|TRBV5-6|TRBJ2-5
TGTGCCAGCAGCCCTCTAGCGGGAGACAGCGAGACCCAGTACTTC
CASSPLAGDSETQYF
>.|once|15|TRBV2|TRBJ1-2
TGTGCCAGCAGTGAAGCGCCAGGGGTTAGCTATGGCTACACCTTC
CASSEAPGVSYGYTF
>.|.|14|TRBV5-6|TRBJ2-5
TGTGCCAGCAGCGTGCCGGGAGCAGGAGAGACCCAGTACTTC
CASSVPGAGETQYF
>.|.|13|TRBV3-1/TRBV3-2|TRBJ2-7
TGTGCCAGCAGCCAAGGGCTCTCCTACGAGCAGTACTTC
CASSQGLSYEQYF
>TRBD1|few|15|TRBV28|TRBJ1-4
TGTGCCAGCAGTACCCGACAGGGGACTAATGAAAAACTGTTTTTT
CASSTRQGTNEKLFF